Below are 19 T cell receptor beta chains sequenced from a single sample in a study of blood T cells in healthy people across ages. The authors ran a second PCR of roughly 6 to 11 cycles using a sample-barcoded 5' primer and a J-beta primer mix. TCRdb called the 5' RACE reads again in MiXCR, with one record for every CDR3 protein. Of around 1.5 million distinct CDR3 sequences listed, 59% were seen once; the top ten hold roughly 6.3%. The sequencing input was blood. Every receptor here comes from a man between 18 and 29 years old in good health.

This clonotype was counted a single time. This chain links TRBV4-2 with TRBJ2-2, with 7 positions matching TRBD2. Germline assignment: CDR1 LGHNA and CDR2 YNFKEQ. The CDR3 length is 16 residues. With 2 bases clipped from V and 0 bases from J, the junction kept 3 bases outside the gene matches. CDR3 sequence: CASSQWGGSNTGELFF. The CDR3 DNA follows: TGTGCCAGCAGCCAATGGGGGGGGTCGAACACCGGGGAGCTGTTTTTT.

The chain links TRBV27 to TRBJ2-7; D may be TRBD1 (5 bases). This CDR3 has 15 amino acids. Germline CDR1 and CDR2: MNHEY and SMNVEV (reference sequence). V was clipped by 2 bases and J by 2 bases, with 13 bases between them. CDR3 in DNA: TGTGCCAGCAGTTTACGGTCACAGGCGACCTACGAGCAGTACTTC. This translates into CASSLRSQATYEQYF.

The V and J genes are TRBV7-9 and TRBJ2-1, with TRBD2 matching 8 bases. Germline V CDR1 and CDR2: SEHNR, FQNEAQ (reference sequence). V gave up 2 bases and J gave up 5 bases; unmatched junction bases: 5. The CDR3 consists of 15 residues. The CDR3 coding sequence is TGTGCCAGCAGCTTATTGCGGGGGGCCCACAATGAGCAGTTCTTC. It codes for CASSLLRGAHNEQFF.

This sequence joins TRBV4-2 and TRBJ1-6; D perhaps matches TRBD1 (6 bases). The CDR3 has 15 amino acids. CDR1 and CDR2 (germline): LGHNA, YNFKEQ. V dropped 0 bases and J dropped 5 bases, with 8 bases sitting between them. This CDR3 is CASSQEQGDNSPLHF. CDR3 nucleotides: TGTGCCAGCAGCCAAGAACAGGGTGATAATTCACCCCTCCACTTT.

V is TRBV27 and J is TRBJ1-2; no clear D. This CDR3 has 13 amino acids. CDR1 MNHEY and CDR2 SMNVEV come from the germline V gene (reference sequence). Trimming left V 4 bases short and J 5 bases short, with 11 bases between. DNA for the CDR3: TGTGCCAGCAGTTCCTACTTAGGGTATGGCTACACCTTC. This encodes CASSSYLGYGYTF.

In its sample, this clonotype was seen a few times. The chain couples TRBV7-2 to TRBJ1-6; no clear D gene. Germline CDR1 reads SGHTA; CDR2 reads FQGNSA. With 3 bases removed from V and 5 bases from J, the gap between germline ends came to 11 bases. The CDR3 is 15 amino acids. The CDR3, as DNA: TGTGCCAGCAGCTTGTGGCAGCCTGATAATTCACCCCTCCACTTT. Its protein product is CASSLWQPDNSPLHF.

The rearrangement links TRBV6-2 or TRBV6-3 to TRBJ2-1; the match to TRBD2 covers 10 bases. Per the germline V gene, CDR1 is MNHEY and CDR2 is SVGEGT. Trimming took 4 bases from V and 5 from J; bases not matched to a gene: 11. This CDR3 is 17 amino acids long. The CDR3 protein is CASSWGLAIAFNNEQFF. In DNA form, the CDR3 reads TGTGCCAGCAGTTGGGGACTAGCGATCGCTTTTAACAATGAGCAGTTCTTC.

This clonotype was seen more than once but under ten times. This chain connects TRBV7-9 to TRBJ2-7; D is unclear. CDR1 SEHNR and CDR2 FQNEAQ come from the germline V gene (reference sequence). This CDR3 contains 13 residues. V was cut by 4 bases and J by 3 bases, with 10 bases left in between. CDR3 protein: CASSSGSRYEQYF. In DNA, the CDR3 is TGTGCCAGCAGCTCCGGGTCTCGCTACGAGCAGTACTTC.

This chain links TRBV7-9 with TRBJ2-5; no clear D. The closer fit of TRBJ2-7 to the DNA end suggests the J call may be wrong. Germline loops: CDR1 SEHNR, CDR2 FQNEAQ (reference sequence). There are 14 residues in the CDR3. CDR3 DNA sequence: TGTGCCAGCAGCTTAGGAGCGATACTACGCGAGCAGTACTTC. Translation: CASSLGAILREQYF.

This clonotype was detected only once. This rearrangement joins TRBV9 to TRBJ2-2; 9 bases agree with TRBD2. V lost 4 bases to trimming and J lost 6 bases; unmatched junction nucleotides: 4. Germline V gene lookup returns CDR1 SGDLS and CDR2 YYNGEE. The CDR3 contains 14 residues. CDR3 sequence: CASSFERGAGELFF. CDR3 bases: TGTGCCAGCAGCTTTGAGCGGGGGGCCGGGGAGCTGTTTTTT.

The chain carries TRBV3-1 and TRBJ2-1; 10 nucleotides agree with TRBD2. Per germline, CDR1 LGHDT and CDR2 YNNKEL (reference sequence). This CDR3 spans 18 amino acids. J was trimmed by 0 bases and V by 0 bases; bases with no gene match: 5. The CDR3 is CASSQDPSGSGSYNEQFF. The CDR3, as DNA: TGTGCCAGCAGCCAAGACCCTAGCGGGAGTGGCTCCTACAATGAGCAGTTCTTC.

A remark on this clonotype: This could be a read error, since a much larger clone is one nucleotide away. This sequence joins TRBV20-1 and TRBJ1-2; possibly TRBD1 for D (5 bases). The V gene's germline CDR1 is DFQATT and CDR2 SNEGSKA (reference sequence). CDR3 length equals 14 residues. CDR3 amino acids: CSAPEGPTNDGYTF. CDR3 nucleotide sequence: TGCAGTGCTCCGGAGGGACCGACTAACGATGGCTACACCTTC.

This clonotype was seen a handful of times. The chain combines TRBV28 with TRBJ2-5, with D possibly TRBD1 on 6 matching bases. This CDR3 contains 14 residues. CDR1 is MDHEN and CDR2 is SYDVKM in the germline V gene. V gave up 5 bases and J gave up 1 base, with 11 bases separating them. CDR3 sequence: CASSPAGAQETQYF. CDR3 DNA sequence: TGTGCCAGCAGTCCGGCAGGGGCCCAAGAGACCCAGTACTTC.

This clonotype was found a few times. V usage is TRBV7-2 and J usage is TRBJ2-5; D possibly corresponds to TRBD1 (7 bases). This CDR3 contains 15 residues. The germline CDR1 and CDR2 sequences are SGHTA and FQGNSA. V was trimmed by 2 bases and J by 3 bases, leaving 13 bases between them. The CDR3 loop is CASSLNAGGKETQYF. As DNA, the CDR3 is TGTGCCAGCAGCTTAAACGCAGGGGGGAAAGAGACCCAGTACTTC.

This clonotype was counted once. The rearrangement links TRBV7-9 to TRBJ2-7; D assignment may be TRBD1 or TRBD2 (5 bases each). The CDR3 has 15 amino acids. Germline V CDR1 and CDR2: SEHNR, FQNEAQ (reference sequence). V dropped 1 base and J dropped 3 bases, with 13 bases sitting between them. For the CDR3, the DNA is TGTGCCAGCAGCTTAGTTGACGGGGCGGACTACGAGCAGTACTTC. It codes for CASSLVDGADYEQYF.

V usage is TRBV7-2 and J usage is TRBJ2-3, with 12 bases that match TRBD2. Losses at the gene ends were 4 bases for V and 0 bases for J; bases not matched to a gene: 11. Germline CDR1 and CDR2: SGHTA and FQGNSA. This CDR3 is built from 19 residues. Written as DNA, the CDR3 is TGTGCCAGCAGCTGGACGACCGGACTAGCGGGATCTAGCACAGATACGCAGTATTTT. Protein product: CASSWTTGLAGSSTDTQYF.

The V and J genes are TRBV12-3 or TRBV12-4 and TRBJ1-4; perhaps TRBD1 as D (5 bases). The CDR3 is made up of 16 amino acids. V gave up 2 bases and J gave up 0 bases, with 10 bases separating them. CDR3 sequence (DNA): TGTGCCAGCAGTTTACTGGAGGGGCCAACTAATGAAAAACTGTTTTTT. Translated, it gives CASSLLEGPTNEKLFF.

The chain couples TRBV14 to TRBJ2-5, with 7 bases identical to TRBD2. Trimming took 4 bases from V and 0 from J; bases not matched to a gene: 8. The germline CDR1 and CDR2 sequences are SGHDN and FVKESK. The CDR3 consists of 16 residues. In DNA, the CDR3 is TGTGCCAGCAGCCCGTGGGCTAGCGGTAACCAAGAGACCCAGTACTTC. This encodes CASSPWASGNQETQYF.

CDR3 protein: CSASADIVGDYGYTF. CDR3 DNA sequence: TGCAGTGCTAGCGCCGACATCGTAGGGGACTATGGCTACACCTTC. The V and J genes are TRBV20-1 and TRBJ1-2; tentative D call: TRBD1 (5 bases). This CDR3 comprises 15 residues. Germline V CDR1 and CDR2: DFQATT, SNEGSKA (reference sequence). Trimming removed 3 bases at V and 3 bases at J, with 17 bases between.